The entry below describes one T cell receptor beta chain. Antigen unknown. TCRdb keeps only in-frame clones here, not all; method: immunoSEQ multiplex PCR. The sample holds about 160,000 clones, less than 95% seen once. This sample is drawn from a study of T cell responses to AZD1222 COVID-19 vaccine. General observations from the study: A rise in Spike-specific TCR breadth and depth followed two AZD1222 doses. Mostly white British, mostly female donors; authors suggested clonal diversity may be underestimated.

CDR3 length: 16 residues. The junction had 13 bases not matched to a gene; V was cut back by 7 bases and J by 5 bases. Per germline, CDR1 MDHEN and CDR2 SYDVKM. The origin of this receptor is an adult in good health. This chain links TRBV28 with TRBJ1-5, with 8 positions matching TRBD1. This specimen was peripheral blood, taken on day 0 of AZD1222 vaccination. The CDR3 spells CASTVAGGEGYQPQHF. CDR3 DNA sequence: TGTGCCAGCACGGTGGCAGGGGGCGAGGGATATCAGCCCCAGCATTTT.